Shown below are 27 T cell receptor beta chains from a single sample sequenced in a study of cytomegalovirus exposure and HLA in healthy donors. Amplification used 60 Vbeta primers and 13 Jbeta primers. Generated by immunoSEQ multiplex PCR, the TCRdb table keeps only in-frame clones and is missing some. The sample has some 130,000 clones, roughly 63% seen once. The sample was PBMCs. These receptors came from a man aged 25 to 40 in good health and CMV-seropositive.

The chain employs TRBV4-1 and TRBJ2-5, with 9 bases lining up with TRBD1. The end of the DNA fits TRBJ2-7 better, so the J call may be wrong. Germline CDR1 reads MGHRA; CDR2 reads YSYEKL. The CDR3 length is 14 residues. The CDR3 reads CASSQRTGDYEQYF. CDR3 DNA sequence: TGCGCCAGCAGCCAAAGGACAGGGGACTACGAGCAGTACTTC.

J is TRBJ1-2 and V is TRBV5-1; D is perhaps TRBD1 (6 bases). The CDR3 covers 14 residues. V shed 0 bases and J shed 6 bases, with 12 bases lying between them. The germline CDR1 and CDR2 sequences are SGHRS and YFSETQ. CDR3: CASSLEYRVNGYTF. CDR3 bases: TGCGCCAGCAGCTTGGAATACAGGGTAAATGGCTACACCTTC.

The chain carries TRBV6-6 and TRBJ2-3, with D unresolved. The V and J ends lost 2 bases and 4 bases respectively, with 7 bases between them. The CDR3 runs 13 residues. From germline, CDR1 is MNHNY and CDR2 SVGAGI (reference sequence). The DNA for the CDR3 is TGTGCCAGCAGTTACACTTCCCCAGATACGCAGTATTTT. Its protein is CASSYTSPDTQYF.

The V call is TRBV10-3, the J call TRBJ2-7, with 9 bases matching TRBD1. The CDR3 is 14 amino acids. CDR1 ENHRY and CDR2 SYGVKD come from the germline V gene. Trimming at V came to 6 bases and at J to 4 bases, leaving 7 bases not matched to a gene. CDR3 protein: CAIRGQGREYEQYF. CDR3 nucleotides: TGTGCCATCAGAGGACAGGGGAGGGAATACGAGCAGTACTTC.

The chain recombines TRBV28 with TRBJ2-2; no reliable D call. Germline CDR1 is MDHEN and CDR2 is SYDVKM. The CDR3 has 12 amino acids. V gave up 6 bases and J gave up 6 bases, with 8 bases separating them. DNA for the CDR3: TGTGCCAGCAGGTCAATCCCCGGGGAGCTGTTTTTT. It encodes CASRSIPGELFF.

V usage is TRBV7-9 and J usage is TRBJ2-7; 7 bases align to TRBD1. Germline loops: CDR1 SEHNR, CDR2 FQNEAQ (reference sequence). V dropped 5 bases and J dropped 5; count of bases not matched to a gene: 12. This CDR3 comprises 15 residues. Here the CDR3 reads CASSPWTGRQNEQYF. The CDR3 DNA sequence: TGTGCCAGCAGCCCTTGGACAGGCCGCCAAAACGAGCAGTACTTC. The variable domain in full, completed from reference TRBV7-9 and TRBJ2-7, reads DTGVSQNPRHKITKRGQNVTFRCDPISEHNRLYWYRQTLGQGPEFLTYFQNEAQLEKSRLLSDRFSAERPKGSFSTLEIQRTEQGDSAMYLCASSPWTGRQNEQYFGPGTRLTVT.

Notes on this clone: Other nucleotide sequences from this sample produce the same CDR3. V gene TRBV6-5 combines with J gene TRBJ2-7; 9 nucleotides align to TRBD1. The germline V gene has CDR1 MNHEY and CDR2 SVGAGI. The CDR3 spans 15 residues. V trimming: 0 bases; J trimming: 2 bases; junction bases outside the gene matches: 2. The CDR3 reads CASSYSGTGTYEQYF. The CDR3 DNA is TGTGCCAGCAGTTACTCAGGGACAGGGACCTACGAGCAGTACTTC.

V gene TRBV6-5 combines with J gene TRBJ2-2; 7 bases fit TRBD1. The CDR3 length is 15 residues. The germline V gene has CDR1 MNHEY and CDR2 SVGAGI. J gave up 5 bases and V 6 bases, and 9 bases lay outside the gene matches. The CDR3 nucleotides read TGTGCCAGCAGCCCCCGGACAGGTTCGACCGGGGAGCTGTTTTTT. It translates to CASSPRTGSTGELFF.

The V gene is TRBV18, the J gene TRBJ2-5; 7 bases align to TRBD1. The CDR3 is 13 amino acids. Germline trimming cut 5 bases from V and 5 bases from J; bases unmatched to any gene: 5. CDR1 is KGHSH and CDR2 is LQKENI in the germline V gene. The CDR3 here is CASSATGWETQYF. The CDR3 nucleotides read TGTGCCAGCTCAGCGACAGGGTGGGAGACCCAGTACTTC.

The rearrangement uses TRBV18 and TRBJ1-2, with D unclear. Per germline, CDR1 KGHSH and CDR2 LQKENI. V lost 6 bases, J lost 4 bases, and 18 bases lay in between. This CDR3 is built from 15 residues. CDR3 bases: TGTGCCAGCTCCCTCGGCAACGGGGTTAGCTATGGCTACACCTTC. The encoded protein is CASSLGNGVSYGYTF.

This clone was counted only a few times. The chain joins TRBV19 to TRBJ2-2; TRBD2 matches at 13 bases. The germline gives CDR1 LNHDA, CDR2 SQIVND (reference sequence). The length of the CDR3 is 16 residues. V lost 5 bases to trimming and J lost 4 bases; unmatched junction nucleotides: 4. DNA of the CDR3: TGTGCCAGTAGTTTTACTAGCGGGAGGGTCACCGGGGAGCTGTTTTTT. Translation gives CASSFTSGRVTGELFF.

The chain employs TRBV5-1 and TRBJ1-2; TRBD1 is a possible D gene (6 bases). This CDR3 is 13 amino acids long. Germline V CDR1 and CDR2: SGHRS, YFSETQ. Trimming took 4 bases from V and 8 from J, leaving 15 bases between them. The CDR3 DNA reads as TGCGCCAGCAGCCCGGACAGCGCCTGCGGCTACACCTTC. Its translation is CASSPDSACGYTF.

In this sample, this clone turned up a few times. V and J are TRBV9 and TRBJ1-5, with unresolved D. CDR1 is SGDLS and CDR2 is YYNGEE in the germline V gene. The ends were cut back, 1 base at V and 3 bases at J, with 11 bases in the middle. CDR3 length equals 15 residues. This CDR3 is CASSVLAGVNQPQHF. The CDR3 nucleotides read TGTGCCAGCAGCGTACTCGCAGGCGTCAATCAGCCCCAGCATTTT.

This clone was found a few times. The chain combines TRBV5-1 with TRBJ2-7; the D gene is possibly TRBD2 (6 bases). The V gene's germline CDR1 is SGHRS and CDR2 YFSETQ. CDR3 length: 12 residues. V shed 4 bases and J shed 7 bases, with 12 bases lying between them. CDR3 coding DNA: TGCGCCAGCAGCAAGGAGGGTCGGGAGCAGTACTTC. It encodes CASSKEGREQYF.

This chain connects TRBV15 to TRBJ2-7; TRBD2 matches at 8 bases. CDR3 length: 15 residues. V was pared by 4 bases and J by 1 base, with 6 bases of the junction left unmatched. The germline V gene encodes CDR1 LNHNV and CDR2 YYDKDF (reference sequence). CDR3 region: CATSISGSYSYEQYF. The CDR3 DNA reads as TGTGCCACCAGCATAAGCGGGAGTTATTCCTACGAGCAGTACTTC.

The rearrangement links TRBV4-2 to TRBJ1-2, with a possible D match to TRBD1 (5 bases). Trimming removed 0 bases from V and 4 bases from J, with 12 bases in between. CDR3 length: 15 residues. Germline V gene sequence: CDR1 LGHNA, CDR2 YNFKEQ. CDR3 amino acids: CASSQEGGQGYGYTF. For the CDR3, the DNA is TGTGCCAGCAGCCAAGAAGGCGGACAAGGCTATGGCTACACCTTC.

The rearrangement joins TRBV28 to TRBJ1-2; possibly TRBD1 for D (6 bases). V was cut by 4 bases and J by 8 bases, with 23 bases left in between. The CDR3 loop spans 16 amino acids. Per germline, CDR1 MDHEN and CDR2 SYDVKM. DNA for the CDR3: TGTGCCAGCAGTTCCCTCCGGGACAACCCCTTGATGGGCTACACCTTC. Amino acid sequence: CASSSLRDNPLMGYTF.

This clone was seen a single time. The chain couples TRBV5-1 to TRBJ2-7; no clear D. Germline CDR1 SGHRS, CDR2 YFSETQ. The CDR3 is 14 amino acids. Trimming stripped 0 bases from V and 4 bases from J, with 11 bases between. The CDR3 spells CASSLGQRDYEQYF. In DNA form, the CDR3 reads TGCGCCAGCAGCTTGGGGCAGCGTGATTACGAGCAGTACTTC.

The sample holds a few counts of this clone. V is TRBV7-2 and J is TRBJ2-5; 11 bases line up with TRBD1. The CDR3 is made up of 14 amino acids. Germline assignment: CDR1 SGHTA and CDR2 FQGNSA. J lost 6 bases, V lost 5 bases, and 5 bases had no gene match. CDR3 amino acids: CASSGQGAVKTQYF. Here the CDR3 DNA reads TGTGCCAGCAGCGGACAGGGGGCTGTGAAGACCCAGTACTTC.

CDR3 loop: CASSSDYNRYNEQFF. Here the CDR3 DNA reads TGTGCCAGCAGCTCGGACTACAACCGCTACAATGAGCAGTTCTTC. The chain uses TRBV5-6 and TRBJ2-1; D is possibly TRBD2 (6 bases). The V gene lost 3 bases and the J gene lost 3 bases, with 13 bases spanning the gap. This CDR3 region has 15 residues. The germline V gene encodes CDR1 SGHDT and CDR2 YYEEEE.

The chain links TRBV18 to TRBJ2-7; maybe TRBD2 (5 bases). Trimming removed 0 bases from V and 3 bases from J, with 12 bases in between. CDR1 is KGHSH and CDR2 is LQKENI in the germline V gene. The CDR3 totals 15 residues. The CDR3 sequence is CASSPPGGLRYEQYF. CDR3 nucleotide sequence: TGTGCCAGCTCACCACCGGGCGGGTTGCGCTACGAGCAGTACTTC. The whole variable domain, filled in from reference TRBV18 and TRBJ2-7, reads NAGVMQNPRHLVRRRGQEARLRCSPMKGHSHVYWYRQLPEEGLKFMVYLQKENIIDESGMPKERFSAEFPKEGPSILRIQQVVRGDSAAYFCASSPPGGLRYEQYFGPGTRLTVT.

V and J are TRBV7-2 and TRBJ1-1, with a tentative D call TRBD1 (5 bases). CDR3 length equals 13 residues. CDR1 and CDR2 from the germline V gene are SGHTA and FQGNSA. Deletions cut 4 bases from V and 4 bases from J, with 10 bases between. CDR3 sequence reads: CASSWAGPTEAFF. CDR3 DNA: TGTGCCAGCAGCTGGGCGGGGCCCACTGAAGCTTTCTTT.

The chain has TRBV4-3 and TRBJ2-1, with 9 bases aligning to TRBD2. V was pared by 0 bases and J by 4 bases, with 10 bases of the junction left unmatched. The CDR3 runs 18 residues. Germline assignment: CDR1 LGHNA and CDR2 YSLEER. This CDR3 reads CASSQDWAGGPSYNEQFF. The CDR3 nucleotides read TGCGCCAGCAGCCAAGATTGGGCGGGAGGGCCGTCATACAATGAGCAGTTCTTC.

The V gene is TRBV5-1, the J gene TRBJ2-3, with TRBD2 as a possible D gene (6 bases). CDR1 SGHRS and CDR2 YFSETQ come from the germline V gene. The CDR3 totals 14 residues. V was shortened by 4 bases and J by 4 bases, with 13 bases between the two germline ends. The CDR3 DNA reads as TGCGCCAGCAGCGGGACTTTGGGATCAGATACGCAGTATTTT. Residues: CASSGTLGSDTQYF.

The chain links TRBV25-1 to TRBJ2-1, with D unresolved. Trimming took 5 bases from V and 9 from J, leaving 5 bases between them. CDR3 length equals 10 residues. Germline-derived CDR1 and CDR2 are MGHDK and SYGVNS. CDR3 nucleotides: TGTGCCAGCAGTCCGGTTGAGCAGTTCTTC. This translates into CASSPVEQFF.

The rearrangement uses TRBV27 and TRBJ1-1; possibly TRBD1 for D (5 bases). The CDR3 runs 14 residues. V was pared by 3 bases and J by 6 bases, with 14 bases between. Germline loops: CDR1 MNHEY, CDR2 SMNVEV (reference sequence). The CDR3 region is CASSFLRNRPEAFF. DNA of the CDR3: TGTGCCAGCAGTTTTCTAAGGAACAGGCCTGAAGCTTTCTTT.

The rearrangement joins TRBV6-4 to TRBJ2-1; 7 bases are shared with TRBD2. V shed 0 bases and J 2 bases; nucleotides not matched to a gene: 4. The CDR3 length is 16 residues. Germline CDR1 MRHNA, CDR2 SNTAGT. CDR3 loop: CASSDSGGSPYNEQFF. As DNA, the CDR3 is TGTGCCAGCAGTGACTCTGGCGGGAGCCCCTACAATGAGCAGTTCTTC.